Listed below are T cell receptor beta chains from one sample, sequenced in a study of CD8 T cells in ankylosing spondylitis. A single record per CDR3 protein comes from TCRdb applying MiXCR to the 5' RACE reads. The sample has more than 250,000 distinct CDR3 sequences, roughly 11% seen once; the top ten hold around 8.4%. The sequenced sample consisted of blood, either unsorted or a sorted T cell fraction (not recorded which). All receptors come from a female donor with ankylosing spondylitis or in good health (not recorded which). The CDR3 runs from the conserved cysteine through the conserved F or W. The D gene is left open where the match is weak. Clone size, where shown, is once, few, many, or a class for clones that have expanded.

abundance	d_gene	v_gene	j_gene	CDR3nt	CDR3aa
many	.	TRBV5-1	TRBJ2-1	TGCGCCAGCAGCTTTCCGGGGGTCTCAAATGAGCAGTTCTTC	CASSFPGVSNEQFF
.	.	TRBV6-1	TRBJ1-5	TGTGCCAGCAGACATATCTATAGCAATCAGCCCCAGCATTTT	CASRHIYSNQPQHF
.	TRBD1	TRBV5-1	TRBJ2-2	TGCGCCAGCAGCCAGACAGGGGGCTTTGGGGCCGGGGAGCTGTTTTTT	CASSQTGGFGAGELFF
many	.	TRBV27	TRBJ1-5	TGTGCCAGCTCCACCACGGGCAGTCCCAATCAGCCCCAGCATTTT	CASSTTGSPNQPQHF
many	.	TRBV5-1	TRBJ2-1	TGCGCCAGCAGCCCCCAAGGCGTTGGTAACAATGAGCAGTTCTTC	CASSPQGVGNNEQFF
many	.	TRBV6-2/TRBV6-3	TRBJ1-1	TGTGCCAGCAGTTATCTGGGGCCGGGCACTGAAGCTTTCTTT	CASSYLGPGTEAFF
.	.	TRBV27	TRBJ2-7	TGTGCCAGCAGTCCCTGGGCCAGCTCCTACGAGCAGTACTTC	CASSPWASSYEQYF
.	TRBD2	TRBV7-9	TRBJ2-3	TGTGCCAGCACCCCTGGCGGGGGGTTCACAGATACGCAGTATTTT	CASTPGGGFTDTQYF
.	TRBD1	TRBV7-3	TRBJ2-1	TGTGCCAGCAGCTTACGGACAGGGGGCTCCTACAATGAGCAGTTCTTC	CASSLRTGGSYNEQFF
many	.	TRBV2	TRBJ1-1	TGTGCCAGCATCAGGCGGGTACTGAACACTGAAGCTTTCTTT	CASIRRVLNTEAFF
.	TRBD1	TRBV20-1	TRBJ2-5	TGCAGTGCTGACACAAGGACAGGTCGGCAGACCCAGTACTTC	CSADTRTGRQTQYF